This entry concerns a single T cell receptor (beta chain). Its antigen specificity is not known. Per-base qualities were not stored, and no clone one base away is much larger. This entry is derived from a study of blood T cell repertoires in COVID-19 (TCRdb year 2020). About the full investigation: The collaborator samples originated in the United States, Italy and Spain and spanned the acute and convalescent phases of COVID-19. Nearly every sample came with metadata listing a de-identified subject ID, COVID-19 status, age in years and sex. Subjects who had been exposed to COVID-19, were actively infected with it, or had recovered from it provided the deeply sampled blood TCRbeta repertoires that made up the dataset. Where available, HLA class I and class II types were taken from metadata supplied by the sample provider and were not determined by assay-based typing. The repertoires were made available in a free public database intended to serve as a resource for research on the immune response to SARS-CoV-2. Samples were obtained from the ongoing ImmuneRACE study (first 160 participants) and from 1,254 subjects provided by 6 global collaborators. The material from the prospective study consisted of cDNA or gDNA derived from T cells, B-cell-depleted T cells, or PBMCs. Here is what the overall study found, with its caveats: Clinical and demographic metadata were provided uncurated, with the amount varying by source and participant.

Compared with germline, V lacks 4 bases and J lacks 7 bases; bases without a gene match: 9. Spanning cysteine to phenylalanine, the CDR3 consists of 15 amino acids. This entry keeps only the CDR3 DNA: 45 bases, framed from base 1. The germline V gene sets CDR1 to SGHTA and CDR2 to FQGNSA. Collaborating institutions collected whole blood in K2EDTA tubes following their own protocols. For TCRbeta analysis, collaborators shipped samples in one of three forms: frozen whole blood, isolated PBMCs, or DNA extracted from either of those sample types. TCRbeta CDR3 regions were amplified from genomic DNA using the immunoSEQ Assay, a bias-controlled multiplex PCR. Per the authors' processing: The number of nucleated cells in each sample was estimated from the amplification of reference gene primers within the assay. To quantify the absolute abundance of each unique TCRbeta CDR3 rearrangement, sequence reads were collapsed and filtered. For each sample, productive Simpson clonality was calculated as the square root of Simpson's diversity index over productive rearrangements. The clones in this table, taken by TCRdb from immuneACCESS, are in-frame only. Not every clone is retained; where verified, under half of the shortfall comes from an unresolved V gene, and the cause of the rest is unknown. That table furnishes V, J and clone size, whereas the DNA furnished D and trimming. Counted in this sample were some 700,000 clones; about 87% of them appeared once. Jointly, the top ten make up approximately 0.25% of the sample.

The specimen sequenced was peripheral blood. The chain joins TRBV7-2 to TRBJ1-4; 7 bases in between match TRBD1. The sequence came from a woman aged 18-29 years with acute or convalescent COVID-19. CDR3 reads: CASSSSGQRSEKLFF. In nucleotides, the sequence is TGTGCCAGCAGCTCCTCGGGACAGCGGTCTGAAAAACTGTTTTTT.